Sequencing of this T cell receptor (beta chain) was carried out in a study of preoperative IRX-2 immunotherapy in early breast cancer. Described treatment: preoperative locoregional IRX-2 cytokine immunotherapy. Preoperative locoregional IRX-2 cytokine immunotherapy was tested in the phase Ib source study. The CDR3 sequence is 14 residues long. The ends were cut back, 3 bases at V and 3 bases at J, with 9 bases in the middle. Germline CDR1 MGHRA, CDR2 YSYEKL. Here immunoSEQ multiplex PCR was the method, and the copy in TCRdb shows in-frame clones only, minus some. The sample lists more than 20,000 clones, about 77% occurring once.

The sequence was obtained from a human donor with breast cancer. V usage is TRBV4-1 and J usage is TRBJ1-3; D unclear. Sequences were derived from lymph node tissue, sampled before IRX-2 immunotherapy. The CDR3 spells CASSHLSDGNTIYF. CDR3 coding DNA: TGCGCCAGCAGCCATCTCAGCGATGGAAACACCATATATTTT.